The next 23 T cell receptor beta chains were all read from a single sample in a study of blood T cells in healthy people across ages (dated by TCRdb to 2014 to 2015). The method was 5' RACE. TCRdb records Illumina HiSeq 2500 as the sequencer. A second PCR of roughly 7 to 12 cycles was run with a J-beta primer mix and a sample-barcoded 5' primer. In-frame beta chains were kept once TCRdb had trimmed the public reads at Q25 with fastp and called clones with MiXCR. Each entry is one CDR3 protein sequence, shown with its most common DNA and genes. Present in this sample are 800,000 to 950,000 distinct CDR3 sequences, 35% to 40% of which were seen just once. The ten largest clones add up to 13% of the sample. The sample comprised blood. Source of these receptors: a man aged 18 to 30 in good health.

V gene TRBV27 combines with J gene TRBJ2-1; D not resolved. This CDR3 comprises 13 residues. Trimming shortened V by 4 bases and J by 9 bases, and 13 bases separated the two germline ends. The germline CDR1 and CDR2 sequences are MNHEY and SMNVEV (reference sequence). The CDR3 nucleotides read TGTGCCAGCAGTTGGTCATTAACCGGTGAGCAGTTCTTC. Protein: CASSWSLTGEQFF.

This clonotype showed up just a few times. The rearrangement links TRBV6-6 to TRBJ2-1; no definite D call. This CDR3 is built from 14 residues. Germline CDR1 is MNHNY and CDR2 is SVGAGI (reference sequence). V was pared by 6 bases and J by 8 bases, with 17 bases between. In DNA, the CDR3 is TGTGCCAGCAGCCCCTCCCTGGTTGAAGATGAGCAGTTCTTC. Protein: CASSPSLVEDEQFF.

This clonotype was found a few times. This rearrangement joins TRBV19 to TRBJ2-5; 7 bases line up with TRBD1. Trimming cost V 4 bases and J 4 bases; bases outside gene matches: 12. This CDR3 comprises 16 residues. Germline CDR1 LNHDA, CDR2 SQIVND (reference sequence). The CDR3: CASSSTDRPPRETQYF. The CDR3, as DNA: TGTGCCAGTAGTAGTACGGACAGGCCGCCTAGAGAGACCCAGTACTTC.

Only a few counts were recorded for this clonotype. V usage is TRBV28 and J usage is TRBJ2-1; 15 nucleotides match TRBD2. Trimming cost V 3 bases and J 1 base; bases outside gene matches: 4. Germline CDR1 is MDHEN and CDR2 is SYDVKM. The length of the CDR3 is 18 residues. CDR3 DNA sequence: TGTGCCAGCAGTTTTTGGACTAGCGGGGGGGGTTCCTACAATGAGCAGTTCTTC. Its protein product is CASSFWTSGGGSYNEQFF.

The V and J genes are TRBV2 and TRBJ2-1; D ambiguous. The V end lost 1 base, the J end lost 10 bases, and 20 bases lay between the germline ends. Per the germline V gene, CDR1 is SNHLY and CDR2 is FYNNEI. This CDR3 is 16 amino acids long. DNA for the CDR3: TGTGCCAGCAGTGAAGAATCGGGCAGATTCTCCTACGAGCAGTTCTTC. It translates to CASSEESGRFSYEQFF.

The gene calls are TRBV7-8 and TRBJ2-1; D is possibly TRBD1 (5 bases). CDR1 and CDR2 from the germline V gene are SGHVS and FQNEAQ. The CDR3 runs to 15 residues. Trimming left V 2 bases short and J 5 bases short, with 13 bases between. The CDR3 DNA reads as TGTGCCAGCAGCTTAAGGCAGGGTATGAACAATGAGCAGTTCTTC. Translated: CASSLRQGMNNEQFF.

This clonotype was observed many times. V usage is TRBV6-5 and J usage is TRBJ2-1; 10 bases match TRBD1. The CDR3 consists of 15 residues. Germline V CDR1 and CDR2: MNHEY, SVGAGI. Germline trimming cut 7 bases from V and 7 bases from J; bases unmatched to any gene: 10. The CDR3 protein is CASTRQGAPLNEQFF. The CDR3 DNA reads TGTGCCAGCACCAGACAGGGGGCGCCTCTTAATGAGCAGTTCTTC.

V is TRBV5-1 and J is TRBJ1-1; tentative D call: TRBD1 (5 bases). Trimming stripped 4 bases from V and 7 bases from J, with 17 bases between. There are 14 residues in the CDR3. Germline-derived CDR1 and CDR2 are SGHRS and YFSETQ. CDR3 protein: CASSHRGVTNEAFF. The CDR3 DNA is TGCGCCAGCAGCCACCGGGGGGTGACAAATGAAGCTTTCTTT.

The table lists this clonotype with a few counts. The genes are TRBV20-1 and TRBJ2-4; TRBD2 might be the D (6 bases). Near its end, the DNA agrees better with TRBJ2-7, so the J call may be wrong. CDR3 length equals 14 residues. Germline values: CDR1 DFQATT, CDR2 SNEGSKA (reference sequence). This CDR3 reads CSACPGGDEGEQYF. In DNA form, the CDR3 reads TGCAGTGCTTGCCCCGGAGGGGATGAGGGCGAGCAGTACTTC.

The chain combines TRBV28 with TRBJ2-7; D is possibly TRBD1 (6 bases). The ends were cut back, 2 bases at V and 7 bases at J, with 24 bases in the middle. CDR1 is MDHEN, CDR2 SYDVKM, per germline. The CDR3 contains 17 residues. For the CDR3, the DNA is TGTGCCAGCAGTTTAGAACACTACAGGGCCCCCTTTGAAGAGCAGTACTTC. This translates into CASSLEHYRAPFEEQYF. Full variable domain (missing parts from reference TRBV28 and TRBJ2-7): DVKVTQSSRYLVKRTGEKVFLECVQDMDHENMFWYRQDPGLGLRLIYFSYDVKMKEKGDIPEGYSVSREKKERFSLILESASTNQTSMYLCASSLEHYRAPFEEQYFGPGTRLTVT.

This clonotype was counted only a few times. The rearrangement links TRBV6-2 or TRBV6-3 to TRBJ2-7; no clear D. Germline V gene data show CDR1 as MNHEY and CDR2 as SVGEGT. The CDR3 length is 11 residues. The V and J ends lost 3 bases and 7 bases respectively, with 7 bases between them. CDR3: CASSYGVEQYF. In DNA form, the CDR3 reads TGTGCCAGCAGTTATGGCGTGGAGCAGTACTTC.

The chain links TRBV19 to TRBJ2-3, with D perhaps given as TRBD1 or TRBD2 (6 bases each). This CDR3 is 14 amino acids long. V dropped 10 bases and J dropped 2 bases, with 16 bases sitting between them. Germline V gene data show CDR1 as LNHDA and CDR2 as SQIVND (reference sequence). In DNA, the CDR3 is TGTGCCACCCGCTGGGGGGCCAACACAGATACGCAGTATTTT. Translated: CATRWGANTDTQYF.

The V gene is TRBV7-8, the J gene TRBJ2-1, with TRBD2 identical over 11 bases. The assigned J gene may be wrong: the sequence end matches TRBJ2-7 better. CDR3 length: 20 residues. The germline V gene encodes CDR1 SGHVS and CDR2 FQNEAQ. The CDR3 region is CASSLIAGGLGRGPYNEQYF. The CDR3 nucleotides read TGTGCCAGCAGCTTAATAGCGGGGGGGCTCGGCAGGGGCCCCTACAATGAGCAGTACTTC.

Only a few counts were recorded for this clonotype. The chain uses TRBV12-3 or TRBV12-4 and TRBJ1-2, with D maybe TRBD1 (6 bases). V was trimmed by 6 bases and J by 6 bases, leaving 20 bases between them. There are 15 residues in the CDR3. The CDR3 sequence is CASRLQGGGADGYTF. The CDR3 bases are TGTGCCAGCAGGCTACAGGGAGGGGGAGCGGATGGCTACACCTTC.

This clonotype was counted at least ten times. This chain joins TRBV4-1 and TRBJ1-2; no definite D call. The germline V gene encodes CDR1 MGHRA and CDR2 YSYEKL. V lost 4 bases to trimming and J lost 2 bases, with 8 bases between them. The CDR3 extends over 13 amino acids. The CDR3 is CASSPWSNYGYTF. The CDR3 region has the DNA TGCGCCAGCAGCCCATGGAGCAACTATGGCTACACCTTC.

The chain carries TRBV29-1 and TRBJ2-1; 9 positions match TRBD2. CDR1 SQVTM and CDR2 ANQGSEA come from the germline V gene. This CDR3 spans 18 amino acids. V was clipped by 4 bases and J by 9 bases; unmatched bases: 22. The CDR3 reads CSVAPRLSVASGEGEQFF. CDR3 coding DNA: TGCAGCGTTGCTCCGCGGCTTTCGGTGGCTAGCGGGGAGGGTGAGCAGTTCTTC.

This clonotype was detected ten times or more. CDR3 region: CSFRWGGTGSSYNEQFF. The CDR3 nucleotides read TGCAGCTTTCGATGGGGGGGGACAGGGAGCTCCTACAATGAGCAGTTCTTC. The chain combines TRBV29-1 with TRBJ2-1; 9 bases align to TRBD1. J gave up 0 bases and V 8 bases, and 14 bases lay outside the gene matches. The germline V gene encodes CDR1 SQVTM and CDR2 ANQGSEA. There are 17 residues in the CDR3.

This clonotype was counted a single time. V is TRBV4-3 and J is TRBJ2-3, with D unclear. The ends were cut back, 0 bases at V and 1 base at J, with 14 bases in the middle. In germline, CDR1 is LGHNA, CDR2 YSLEER. This CDR3 spans 17 amino acids. The CDR3 loop is CASSQDFGSGGTDTQYF. The CDR3 region has the DNA TGCGCCAGCAGCCAAGATTTCGGGTCCGGAGGCACAGATACGCAGTATTTT.

V usage is TRBV10-3 and J usage is TRBJ2-6; D is perhaps TRBD2 (6 bases). The germline V and J ends were trimmed by 3 bases and 0 bases, with 15 bases remaining between them. Germline values: CDR1 ENHRY, CDR2 SYGVKD. The CDR3 loop spans 18 amino acids. The CDR3 bases are TGTGCCATCAGTGATTGGGGGGAAACCCCCTCTGGGGCCAACGTCCTGACTTTC. Amino acid sequence: CAISDWGETPSGANVLTF.

This clonotype has more than one count but fewer than ten. The CDR3 protein is CASTNLRQGAGGYEQFF. DNA for the CDR3: TGTGCCAGCACCAACCTCCGACAGGGGGCCGGGGGATATGAGCAGTTCTTC. The chain carries TRBV2 and TRBJ2-1; 10 bases are a match to TRBD1. This CDR3 contains 17 residues. CDR1 is SNHLY and CDR2 is FYNNEI in the germline V gene. Trimming took 7 bases from V and 8 from J; bases not matched to a gene: 17.

The J gene is TRBJ2-4, the V gene TRBV20-1; 10 positions agree with TRBD1. The J call may be in error: the DNA end matches TRBJ2-7 better. Germline-derived CDR1 and CDR2 are DFQATT and SNEGSKA (reference sequence). The CDR3 length is 14 residues. DNA of the CDR3: TGCAGTGCGGAAAGGACAGGGGGGGGGTACGAGCAGTACTTC. Translation gives CSAERTGGGYEQYF.

There are a few counts of this clonotype. This rearrangement joins TRBV6-6 to TRBJ1-2; weak D call: TRBD1 (5 bases). Germline V gene sequence: CDR1 MNHNY, CDR2 SVGAGI (reference sequence). The ends were cut back, 7 bases at V and 4 bases at J, with 13 bases in the middle. CDR3 length: 13 amino acids. The DNA for the CDR3 is TGTGCCAGCACCCTGGGGGGGTTCTATGGCTACACCTTC. Protein product: CASTLGGFYGYTF.

There are a few counts of this clonotype. CDR3 region: CASSVSDVEQFF. CDR3 DNA: TGTGCCAGCAGTGTTTCCGACGTTGAGCAGTTCTTC. The chain employs TRBV2 and TRBJ2-1; D gene ambiguous. In germline, CDR1 is SNHLY, CDR2 FYNNEI. The CDR3 contains 12 residues. V was shortened by 4 bases and J by 9 bases, with 10 bases between the two germline ends.